This entry describes one T cell receptor beta chain. The CDR3 sequence is 16 residues long. Germline CDR1 is ENHRY and CDR2 is SYGVKD. The junction had 9 bases not matched to a gene; V was cut back by 6 bases and J by 1 base. In the original processing: Reference gene primer amplification yielded estimated nucleated cell counts. Sequenced by immunoSEQ multiplex PCR; TCRdb stores in-frame clones only, minus some. V and J calls and clone size are given by that table; D and trimming were obtained from the DNA. Of just under 350,000 clones in the sample, under 95% were seen once. The data belong to a study of blood T cell repertoires in COVID-19. Study summary: Acute and convalescent COVID-19 samples came from the United States, Italy and Spain. T cells, B-cell-depleted T cells, or PBMCs provided the cDNA or gDNA that served as material.

The receptor was derived from a woman younger than 30 who had recovered from COVID-19. Material: peripheral blood. This chain uses TRBV10-3 with TRBJ1-2, with 9 bases fitting TRBD1. The CDR3 DNA follows: TGTGCCATCAGCCGGGACAGGGTAACCCTTAACTATGGCTACACCTTC. Its protein product is CAISRDRVTLNYGYTF.